A single sample gave rise to the 28 T cell receptor beta chains below, sequenced in a study of shared clonotypes between healthy human individuals. Sequencing was performed with immunoSEQ multiplex PCR; in TCRdb, only in-frame clones are kept and a portion is missing. Counted here are more than 2,000,000 clones, roughly 93% occurring once; the ten biggest clones make up about 0.37%. Sequenced input: naive CD4+ T cells from PBMCs. Subset specified: CD45RA+ positively selected. The receptor set was obtained from a man younger than 35 in good health. Some clones in this sample may be carry-over from other donors' samples.

V and J are TRBV11-2 and TRBJ1-2; D remains ambiguous. V dropped 4 bases and J dropped 0 bases, with 9 bases sitting between them. CDR1 is SGHAT and CDR2 is FQNNGV in the germline V gene. This CDR3 is built from 14 residues. CDR3 nucleotide sequence: TGTGCCAGCAGCTACGGCGGCGCTAACTATGGCTACACCTTC. It codes for CASSYGGANYGYTF. Looking up the rest from reference TRBV11-2 and TRBJ1-2 gives the full variable domain: EAGVAQSPRYKIIEKRQSVAFWCNPISGHATLYWYQQILGQGPKLLIQFQNNGVVDDSQLPKDRFSAERLKGVDSTLKIQPAKLEDSAVYLCASSYGGANYGYTFGSGTRLTVV.

CDR3 DNA: TGTGCCAGCAGCCGCATGGGGAACTACGAGCAGTACTTC. Translation gives CASSRMGNYEQYF. The chain joins TRBV6-5 to TRBJ2-7; D is ambiguous. The CDR3 has 13 residues. Germline lookup yields CDR1 MNHEY and CDR2 SVGAGI. Trimming took off 6 bases at V and 3 bases at J, with 12 bases between the two ends.

Turning to this clone: Other DNA sequences in the sample encode the same CDR3. CDR3 nucleotides: TGTGCCAGCAGTTTGGGGGGCTACGAGCAGTACTTC. Translating gives CASSLGGYEQYF. The rearrangement uses TRBV28 and TRBJ2-7; tentative D call: TRBD2 (6 bases). Trimming took 3 bases from V and 3 from J, leaving 6 bases between them. The CDR3 sequence is 12 residues long. The V gene's germline CDR1 is MDHEN and CDR2 SYDVKM.

A remark on this clone: Other DNA variants within this sample encode the same CDR3. This rearrangement joins TRBV11-2 to TRBJ2-6; D ambiguous. The V end lost 3 bases, the J end lost 4 bases, and 4 bases lay between the germline ends. The CDR3 contains 13 residues. Looked up from germline, CDR1 is SGHAT and CDR2 is FQNNGV. The CDR3 spells CASSLSGANVLTF. CDR3 in DNA: TGTGCCAGCAGCTTGTCCGGGGCCAACGTCCTGACTTTC.

Concerning this clone: Distinct nucleotide sequences in the sample also encode this CDR3. The chain is built from TRBV28 and TRBJ1-3; D remains unclear. V was trimmed by 2 bases and J by 2 bases, leaving 7 bases between them. This CDR3 spans 14 amino acids. CDR1 is MDHEN and CDR2 is SYDVKM in the germline V gene. This chain's CDR3 is CASSLGTAGNTIYF. Here the CDR3 DNA reads TGTGCCAGCAGTTTAGGTACGGCTGGAAACACCATATATTTT.

The V gene is TRBV20-1, the J gene TRBJ2-1; 9 bases are shared with TRBD2. Germline V gene lookup returns CDR1 DFQATT and CDR2 SNEGSKA (reference sequence). CDR3 length: 11 residues. V lost 7 bases to trimming and J lost 7 bases; unmatched junction nucleotides: 2. The CDR3 spells CSGGRGNEQFF. The CDR3 DNA is TGCAGTGGCGGGAGGGGTAATGAGCAGTTCTTC.

This chain connects TRBV6-1 to TRBJ2-7, with a tentative D call TRBD1 (6 bases). CDR3 length equals 16 residues. Trimming pared 0 bases from V and 0 bases from J, leaving 12 bases between. Germline V CDR1 and CDR2: MNHNS, SASEGT. CDR3 in DNA: TGTGCCAGCAGTGAAGCGCTGGGACAAAACTCCTACGAGCAGTACTTC. This gives the protein CASSEALGQNSYEQYF.

This clone was detected only once. The J gene is TRBJ1-1, the V gene TRBV18; D gene uncertain. Trimming took off 4 bases at V and 5 bases at J, with 14 bases between the two ends. The germline V gene encodes CDR1 KGHSH and CDR2 LQKENI. The CDR3 loop spans 14 amino acids. In DNA form, the CDR3 reads TGTGCCAGCTCACGCAACTCCGTGGAGACTGAAGCTTTCTTT. It encodes CASSRNSVETEAFF.

This CDR3 is CASSSITGGSEAFF. CDR3 nucleotide sequence: TGTGCCAGCAGTTCAATTACGGGGGGTAGTGAAGCTTTCTTT. V and J are TRBV6-6 and TRBJ1-1, with a tentative D call TRBD1 (5 bases). Germline CDR1 reads MNHNY; CDR2 reads SVGAGI (reference sequence). Trimming took off 4 bases at V and 7 bases at J, with 16 bases between the two ends. The CDR3 has 14 residues.

The chain joins TRBV4-2 to TRBJ2-1; no definite D call. Deletions cut 2 bases from V and 6 bases from J, with 5 bases between. The CDR3 spans 12 residues. The germline gives CDR1 LGHNA, CDR2 YNFKEQ. CDR3 nucleotides: TGTGCCAGCAGCCAACCAAGCAATGAGCAGTTCTTC. Protein product: CASSQPSNEQFF.

The chain employs TRBV4-3 and TRBJ2-3; maybe TRBD2 (6 bases). CDR3 size: 16 residues. Trimming pared 5 bases from V and 6 bases from J, leaving 21 bases between. The germline V gene encodes CDR1 LGHNA and CDR2 YSLEER. CDR3 in amino acids: CASSYSGTPITDTQYF. The CDR3 bases are TGCGCCAGCAGCTACTCCGGGACTCCAATCACGGATACGCAGTATTTT.

The chain has TRBV7-9 and TRBJ2-1, with unresolved D. V shed 4 bases and J shed 10 bases, with 8 bases lying between them. Per germline, CDR1 SEHNR and CDR2 FQNEAQ (reference sequence). The CDR3 covers 11 residues. The CDR3 reads CASSSKGEQFF. The CDR3 DNA reads as TGTGCCAGCAGCTCGAAAGGGGAGCAGTTCTTC.

The chain couples TRBV6-1 to TRBJ2-2; D unclear. CDR1 is MNHNS, CDR2 SASEGT, per germline. CDR3 size: 14 residues. Trimming left V 6 bases short and J 4 bases short, with 12 bases between. CDR3 residues: CASRSQRPTGELFF. CDR3 nucleotide sequence: TGTGCCAGCAGATCTCAGCGACCCACCGGGGAGCTGTTTTTT.

The chain employs TRBV28 and TRBJ2-7; no clear D gene. The CDR3 runs to 15 residues. Germline loops: CDR1 MDHEN, CDR2 SYDVKM. The V end lost 5 bases, the J end lost 0 bases, and 14 bases lay between the germline ends. In DNA, the CDR3 is TGTGCCAGCAGTCCTTCGAGTCTTCCCTCCTACGAGCAGTACTTC. Protein: CASSPSSLPSYEQYF.

As to this clone: The identical CDR3 is also encoded by other nucleotide sequences in the sample. This sequence joins TRBV7-2 and TRBJ2-7; D might be TRBD1 (6 bases). The CDR3 is made up of 15 amino acids. The V end lost 5 bases, the J end lost 2 bases, and 16 bases lay between the germline ends. Germline CDR1 is SGHTA and CDR2 is FQGNSA. This CDR3 is CASSLTGTPTYEQYF. The DNA of the CDR3 is TGTGCCAGCAGCCTGACCGGGACACCCACCTACGAGCAGTACTTC.

This clone was picked up one time. Other DNA variants within this sample encode the same CDR3. J is TRBJ2-7 and V is TRBV7-2; TRBD1 agrees at 7 bases. Germline lookup yields CDR1 SGHTA and CDR2 FQGNSA. The CDR3 spans 14 residues. V was pared by 5 bases and J by 0 bases, with 4 bases of the junction left unmatched. Written as DNA, the CDR3 is TGTGCCAGCAGCCGACAGGGAAGCTCCTACGAGCAGTACTTC. It specifies CASSRQGSSYEQYF.

This chain links TRBV5-1 with TRBJ1-1; D gene uncertain. Germline V gene sequence: CDR1 SGHRS, CDR2 YFSETQ. This CDR3 is built from 14 residues. Trimming shortened V by 0 bases and J by 8 bases, and 14 bases separated the two germline ends. The CDR3 here is CASSLAGFWVEAFF. The DNA of the CDR3 is TGCGCCAGCAGCTTGGCTGGTTTTTGGGTGGAAGCTTTCTTT.

This clone was counted a few times. The chain joins TRBV6-1 to TRBJ1-5; 7 bases are shared with TRBD1. The CDR3 has 14 residues. V was clipped by 2 bases and J by 9 bases; unmatched bases: 7. The germline gives CDR1 MNHNS, CDR2 SASEGT. The chain's CDR3 is CASSEPTGVPPQHF. CDR3 DNA sequence: TGTGCCAGCAGTGAACCTACAGGGGTTCCGCCCCAGCATTTT.

The CDR3 spells CASSSPRGQGYYEQYF. The CDR3 DNA follows: TGTGCCAGCAGTTCGCCGAGAGGGCAGGGTTACTACGAGCAGTACTTC. The rearrangement links TRBV27 to TRBJ2-7; D may be TRBD1 or TRBD2 (5 bases each). The CDR3 loop spans 16 amino acids. The germline V and J ends were trimmed by 4 bases and 3 bases, with 19 bases remaining between them. The germline CDR1 and CDR2 sequences are MNHEY and SMNVEV (reference sequence).

J is TRBJ1-6 and V is TRBV15; D perhaps matches TRBD1 (6 bases). CDR1 and CDR2 from the germline V gene are LNHNV and YYDKDF (reference sequence). Trimming pared 0 bases from V and 7 bases from J, leaving 13 bases between. CDR3 length: 16 residues. The CDR3 here is CATSRDLTGANSPLHF. The CDR3 region has the DNA TGTGCCACCAGCAGAGATCTGACGGGGGCAAATTCACCCCTCCACTTT.

The chain joins TRBV5-4 to TRBJ2-1; 9 bases are shared with TRBD2. With V trimmed by 0 bases and J by 4 bases, 11 bases remained unmatched. This CDR3 is built from 18 residues. Germline-derived CDR1 and CDR2 are SGHNT and YYREEE (reference sequence). CDR3 in DNA: TGTGCCAGCAGCTTGGCCCTCCTTAGCGGGAGTCCTTACAATGAGCAGTTCTTC. Translated, it gives CASSLALLSGSPYNEQFF.

This sequence joins TRBV10-3 and TRBJ1-2; no reliable D call. V lost 2 bases, J lost 1 base, and 8 bases lay in between. Germline-derived CDR1 and CDR2 are ENHRY and SYGVKD. The CDR3 length is 14 residues. In DNA form, the CDR3 reads TGTGCCATCAGTGAGGGCGATTTTAACTATGGCTACACCTTC. Translation: CAISEGDFNYGYTF.

The V call is TRBV6-5, the J call TRBJ2-7; 8 bases fit TRBD2. Germline CDR1 reads MNHEY; CDR2 reads SVGAGI. V was pared by 0 bases and J by 3 bases, with 1 base of the junction left unmatched. The CDR3 spans 14 residues. CDR3 residues: CASSYSAGDYEQYF. CDR3 sequence (DNA): TGTGCCAGCAGTTACTCAGCGGGAGACTACGAGCAGTACTTC.

V and J are TRBV7-7 and TRBJ2-7; D is ambiguous. This CDR3 contains 13 residues. V lost 1 base and J 3 bases, leaving 7 bases between the germline ends. Germline V gene sequence: CDR1 SSHAT, CDR2 FNYEAQ (reference sequence). The CDR3 spells CASSLVAGYEQYF. The CDR3 DNA reads TGTGCCAGCAGCTTAGTAGCAGGCTACGAGCAGTACTTC.

The V gene is TRBV29-1, the J gene TRBJ2-5, with 13 bases identical to TRBD2. Losses at the gene ends were 7 bases for V and 2 bases for J; bases not matched to a gene: 10. Germline V gene data show CDR1 as SQVTM and CDR2 as ANQGSEA. The CDR3 extends over 16 amino acids. CDR3 region: CSGTGLAGVGQETQYF. The CDR3 DNA reads as TGCAGCGGAACAGGACTAGCGGGAGTGGGACAAGAGACCCAGTACTTC.

This chain uses TRBV5-1 with TRBJ2-1; D remains ambiguous. V gave up 4 bases and J gave up 0 bases, with 8 bases separating them. Germline lookup yields CDR1 SGHRS and CDR2 YFSETQ. This CDR3 is built from 14 residues. The CDR3 spells CASSGGVSYNEQFF. DNA of the CDR3: TGCGCCAGCAGCGGCGGAGTCTCCTACAATGAGCAGTTCTTC.

As to this clone: The same CDR3 can be traced to other DNA sequences in this sample. The chain joins TRBV9 to TRBJ1-2, with TRBD1 identical over 9 bases. This CDR3 is built from 13 residues. The V and J ends lost 4 bases and 7 bases, in that order; junction bases with no gene match: 5. Germline assignment: CDR1 SGDLS and CDR2 YYNGEE. CDR3 DNA sequence: TGTGCCAGCAGCCCCAGGACAGGGGTTGGCTACACCTTC. Translation: CASSPRTGVGYTF.

The rearrangement uses TRBV7-9 and TRBJ1-3; D remains ambiguous. CDR3 length: 14 residues. Germline CDR1 and CDR2: SEHNR and FQNEAQ (reference sequence). Trimming took 5 bases from V and 0 from J, leaving 8 bases between them. The CDR3 nucleotides are TGTGCCAGCAGCCCACTGAACTCTGGAAACACCATATATTTT. As protein: CASSPLNSGNTIYF.